The present entry profiles one T cell receptor (beta chain) with its context. This clone came up many times. The target of this receptor is not known. No base quality information exists; no much larger clone differs at one position. Looking up the germline V gene yields CDR1 SGHDN and CDR2 FVKESK. V and J are truncated by 0 bases and 12 bases respectively, leaving an intervening sequence of 12 bases. The CDR3 has 12 amino acids, counting the end cysteine and phenylalanine. The read is trimmed to its CDR3 DNA, 36 bases read in frame from base 1. Each donor gave one peripheral blood draw, averaging about 120 mL, which was collected into heparinised tubes. A BD FACSAria II was used to sort naive, central memory, regulatory and stem cell-like memory CD4+ T cells with a panel that included CD45RO, CCR7, CD25, CD127, CD95 and CD27. Every sorted population had a purity above 98%. PBMCs were separated immediately by Lymphoprep density gradient centrifugation and were stained directly, without being cultured. So that batch effects would be minimized, each experiment stained and sorted samples in pairs, pairing one healthy donor with one patient.

These data belong to a study of beta chain features in type 1 diabetes (dated by TCRdb to the late 2010s). Background for the entire study: Mean age, gender distribution, total cell number and subset yield did not differ between patients and healthy donors. A total of some 100,000,000 sorted cells were examined across all samples, and a strong correlation was observed between cell number per subset and RNA yield. The study compared TCRB repertoires of sorted circulating CD4+ T cell subsets between recently diagnosed type 1 diabetes patients and matched healthy donors. Regulatory and stem cell-like memory subsets were isolated from only 8 patients and about 8 healthy donors, whereas naive and central memory subsets came from all 30 or so donors.

The paper as a whole reports these results and caveats: Patients with type 1 diabetes made fewer insertions and deleted more nucleotides at VDJ recombination sites, implying thymic rearrangement abnormalities. Shorter templates might be favored by PCR, yet because patient and control samples were amplified and corrected together, any such skew would affect both groups equally. Only small numbers of individuals were included in the HLA sub-analyses, which left unresolved whether HLA type had any influence on TCRB rearrangement. A moderate but significant shortening of TCRB CDR3 length was observed in type 1 diabetes patients in all four CD4+ subsets. Naive, central memory and regulatory TCRB repertoires appeared to be more similar among patients than among healthy donors. Because cDNA was sequenced instead of genomic DNA, highly expressing activated cells could be over-represented, though the groups showed no difference in activation or CD3 levels.

All of the isolated RNA was reverse transcribed with the High Capacity cDNA Reverse Transcription Kit, so expressed TCRB transcripts were sequenced. Naive, central memory and regulatory T cell samples underwent deep immunoSEQ sequencing, averaging around 3.6 million total reads per sample. Sorted cells were lysed in RLT buffer, and RNA was extracted using DNase-treated RNeasy Micro or Mini kits according to cell number. Each cell subset was processed on its own to prevent cross-contamination, while patient and healthy donor samples were processed together. The immunoSEQ multiplex PCR was used to amplify TCRB sequences from cDNA, yielding 87-bp fragments that span the CDR3 region. Sequencing of the amplicons was done on the Illumina HiSeq platform. Processing in the source paper ran as follows. PCR bias was computationally corrected using synthetic template baselines, reads within Hamming distance 2 were collapsed, and singletons that could not be merged were discarded. Reads were aligned to IMGT to assign V, D and J genes, CDR3 length, and insertions or deletions at six rearrangement sites. Within each subset, clonotype counts were normalized to sorted cell number, after which true diversity and Gini coefficients were computed with the tcR R package. Repertoire sharing was quantified using the overlap coefficient calculated on TCRB nucleotide sequences. This is the immuneACCESS table as TCRdb keeps it, with only in-frame sequences that have V and J called. A part of the clones is gone; compared with another copy, unresolved V genes explain less than half, and the rest is unexplained. V, J and clone size were drawn from that table, and D and trimming were deduced from the DNA. This sample is represented by about 320,000 clones; roughly 15% of them were singletons. The ten largest make up more than 6.5% of the sample.

The rearrangement joined TRBV14 to TRBJ2-7, with an unclear D gene assignment. The TCR comes from a man aged 25 to 40 in good health. The sequencing input was central memory CD4+ T cells from blood. The DNA reads TGTGCCAGCAGCCAAGATCTGGGCTCGGCGTACTTC. The translation is CASSQDLGSAYF.